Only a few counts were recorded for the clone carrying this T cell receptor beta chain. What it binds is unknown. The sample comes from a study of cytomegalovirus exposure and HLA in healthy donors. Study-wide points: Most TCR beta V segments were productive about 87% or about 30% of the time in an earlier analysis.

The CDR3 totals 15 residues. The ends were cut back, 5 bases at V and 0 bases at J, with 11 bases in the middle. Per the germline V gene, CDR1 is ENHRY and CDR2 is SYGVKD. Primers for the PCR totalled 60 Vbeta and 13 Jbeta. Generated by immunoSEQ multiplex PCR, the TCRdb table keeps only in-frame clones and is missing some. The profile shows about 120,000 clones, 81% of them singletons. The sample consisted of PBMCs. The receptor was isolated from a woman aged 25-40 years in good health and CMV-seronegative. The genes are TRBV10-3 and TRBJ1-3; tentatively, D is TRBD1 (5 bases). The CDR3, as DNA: TGTGCCATCAGTAGAGGACAACCCTCTGGAAACACCATATATTTT. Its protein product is CAISRGQPSGNTIYF.